What follows are 21 T cell receptor beta chains derived from one specimen sequenced in a study of T cell responses to AZD1222 COVID-19 vaccine. Here immunoSEQ multiplex PCR was the method, and the copy in TCRdb shows in-frame clones only, minus some. Counted here are about 110,000 clones, more than 90% occurring once; the ten biggest clones make up less than 2.5%. The source was peripheral blood, collected 28 days after the second AZD1222 dose. These receptor sequences come from an adult who received the AZD1222 COVID-19 vaccine.

The V call is TRBV5-6, the J call TRBJ2-1, with TRBD1 matching over 7 bases. J was trimmed by 5 bases and V by 5 bases; bases with no gene match: 10. The CDR3 covers 15 residues. The V gene's germline CDR1 is SGHDT and CDR2 YYEEEE. The CDR3 DNA follows: TGTGCCAGCAGACCTACAGGGGACCCGGACAATGAGCAGTTCTTC. It translates to CASRPTGDPDNEQFF.

This sequence joins TRBV5-4 and TRBJ1-2; 7 bases map to TRBD1. CDR1 and CDR2 (germline): SGHNT, YYREEE (reference sequence). The length of the CDR3 is 14 residues. The V gene end was trimmed by 0 bases and the J gene end by 8 bases; junction bases not matched to a gene: 7. The CDR3 region is CASSLAARGEGYTF. CDR3 nucleotide sequence: TGTGCCAGCAGCTTGGCCGCCAGGGGGGAGGGCTACACCTTC.

The V and J genes are TRBV4-3 and TRBJ2-1; 11 nucleotides line up with TRBD2. Germline CDR1 is LGHNA and CDR2 is YSLEER. The CDR3 is 17 amino acids. Trimming cost V 0 bases and J 3 bases; bases outside gene matches: 4. CDR3 region: CASSQDGLAGGYNEQFF. The CDR3, as DNA: TGCGCCAGCAGCCAAGATGGGCTAGCGGGGGGCTACAATGAGCAGTTCTTC.

The chain joins TRBV4-3 to TRBJ1-2, with D unclear. Per the germline V gene, CDR1 is LGHNA and CDR2 is YSLEER. V dropped 0 bases and J dropped 3 bases, with 8 bases sitting between them. CDR3 length equals 14 residues. CDR3 in amino acids: CASSQERQDYGYTF. CDR3 bases: TGCGCCAGCAGCCAAGAGCGCCAGGACTATGGCTACACCTTC.

CDR3: CAISESTEPNIQYF. CDR3 nucleotides: TGTGCCATCAGTGAGTCGACCGAACCCAACATTCAGTACTTC. This chain connects TRBV10-3 to TRBJ2-4, with D uncertain. Germline V gene data show CDR1 as ENHRY and CDR2 as SYGVKD. This CDR3 region has 14 residues. The V gene lost 0 bases and the J gene lost 7 bases, with 10 bases spanning the gap.

The chain uses TRBV6-6 and TRBJ2-1; D gene uncertain. The CDR3 covers 15 residues. V dropped 6 bases and J dropped 0 bases, with 12 bases sitting between them. Germline CDR1 and CDR2: MNHNY and SVGAGI (reference sequence). The DNA for the CDR3 is TGTGCCAGCAGCAAGGACCGCGGCTCCTACAATGAGCAGTTCTTC. Amino acid sequence: CASSKDRGSYNEQFF.

The V call is TRBV29-1, the J call TRBJ2-5; D ambiguous. The CDR3 is 15 residues long. The V end lost 4 bases, the J end lost 5 bases, and 20 bases lay between the germline ends. The V gene's germline CDR1 is SQVTM and CDR2 ANQGSEA. CDR3 coding DNA: TGCAGCGTTGGTGGAAACAGTTTCCTTTGGGAGACCCAGTACTTC. The encoded protein is CSVGGNSFLWETQYF.

The chain combines TRBV28 with TRBJ1-6; D not resolved. Germline V gene lookup returns CDR1 MDHEN and CDR2 SYDVKM. The CDR3 runs 15 residues. V was shortened by 1 base and J by 6 bases, with 10 bases between the two germline ends. CDR3 protein: CASSLLPVANSPLHF. CDR3 DNA sequence: TGTGCCAGCAGTTTATTGCCAGTTGCTAATTCACCCCTCCACTTT.

In nucleotides, the CDR3 is TGTGCCAGCAGCCGGAGCGGGGGGAGAAATGAGCAGTTCTTC. It yields the protein CASSRSGGRNEQFF. The J gene is TRBJ2-1, the V gene TRBV7-2, with 9 bases that match TRBD2. Germline CDR1 reads SGHTA; CDR2 reads FQGNSA. V lost 5 bases and J lost 7; bases outside the gene matches: 6. The CDR3 length is 14 residues.

The rearrangement uses TRBV6-2 or TRBV6-3 and TRBJ1-3; 7 bases line up with TRBD1. V lost 2 bases and J lost 2; bases outside the gene matches: 9. The CDR3 length is 17 residues. Germline loops: CDR1 MNHEY, CDR2 SVGEGT. Here the CDR3 reads CASSYRPGTETGNTIYF. In nucleotides, the CDR3 is TGTGCCAGCAGTTACCGCCCCGGGACAGAGACTGGAAACACCATATATTTT.

The rearrangement uses TRBV27 and TRBJ1-5; 9 bases map to TRBD1. CDR1 is MNHEY and CDR2 is SMNVEV in the germline V gene (reference sequence). The CDR3 spans 15 residues. With 4 bases clipped from V and 5 bases from J, the junction kept 6 bases outside the gene matches. In DNA, the CDR3 is TGTGCCAGCAGTTCAGGGACAGGGAGTGATCAGCCCCAGCATTTT. It yields the protein CASSSGTGSDQPQHF.

V usage is TRBV27 and J usage is TRBJ2-6; 8 positions match TRBD1. This CDR3 is 17 amino acids long. The V segment lost 8 bases and the J segment 0 bases; nucleotides outside the gene matches: 9. CDR1 is MNHEY and CDR2 is SMNVEV in the germline V gene (reference sequence). The CDR3 region has the DNA TGTGCCAGCCGGTGGAAGGGACAGGACTCTGGGGCCAACGTCCTGACTTTC. Encoded protein: CASRWKGQDSGANVLTF.

The CDR3 is CSGTEFNTEAFF. The CDR3, as DNA: TGCAGCGGAACAGAGTTTAACACTGAAGCTTTCTTT. J is TRBJ1-1 and V is TRBV29-1, with D hard to call. CDR1 is SQVTM and CDR2 is ANQGSEA in the germline V gene. V gave up 7 bases and J gave up 2 bases, with 11 bases separating them. This CDR3 region has 12 residues. The variable domain in full, with the rest retrieved from reference TRBV29-1 and TRBJ1-1, is SAVISQKPSRDICQRGTSLTIQCQVDSQVTMMFWYRQQPGQSLTLIATANQGSEATYESGFVIDKFPISRPNLTFSTLTVSNMSPEDSSIYLCSGTEFNTEAFFGQGTRLTVV.

The rearrangement joins TRBV25-1 to TRBJ2-5; D remains unclear. V was pared by 6 bases and J by 1 base, with 6 bases between. CDR3 length equals 12 residues. CDR1 MGHDK and CDR2 SYGVNS come from the germline V gene. The CDR3 loop reads CASSLVQETQYF. CDR3 bases: TGTGCCAGCAGCTTAGTCCAAGAGACCCAGTACTTC.

V and J are TRBV7-2 and TRBJ1-5, with TRBD1 matching over 9 bases. Unmatched junction bases numbered 11, after V lost 1 base and J lost 10 bases. Germline CDR1 reads SGHTA; CDR2 reads FQGNSA. The length of the CDR3 is 16 residues. CDR3 in amino acids: CASSLDPSGTGNPQHF. As DNA, the CDR3 is TGTGCCAGCAGCTTAGACCCCTCCGGGACAGGGAACCCCCAGCATTTT. Together with reference TRBV7-2 and TRBJ1-5, the CDR3 gives the full variable domain: GAGVSQSPSNKVTEKGKDVELRCDPISGHTALYWYRQSLGQGLEFLIYFQGNSAPDKSGLPSDRFSAERTGGSVSTLTIQRTQQEDSAVYLCASSLDPSGTGNPQHFGDGTRLSIL.

The chain combines TRBV6-4 with TRBJ2-7; D is possibly TRBD1 or TRBD2 (5 bases each). Per germline, CDR1 MRHNA and CDR2 SNTAGT. The V gene lost 6 bases and the J gene lost 3 bases, with 21 bases spanning the gap. There are 16 residues in the CDR3. CDR3 nucleotide sequence: TGTGCCAGCAGGACAGTCCGGGGCGGCCTGCACTACGAGCAGTACTTC. Protein sequence: CASRTVRGGLHYEQYF.

The rearrangement uses TRBV5-1 and TRBJ1-2, with D perhaps TRBD1 (6 bases). In germline, CDR1 is SGHRS, CDR2 YFSETQ. V gave up 1 base and J gave up 5 bases, with 18 bases separating them. CDR3 length: 16 amino acids. The CDR3: CASSLSIRGGAYGYTF. The CDR3 DNA is TGCGCCAGCAGCTTGTCTATCAGGGGAGGGGCTTATGGCTACACCTTC.

The CDR3 spells CASSPITTSVNTGELFF. Written as DNA, the CDR3 is TGTGCCAGCAGTCCCATTACAACTAGTGTGAACACCGGGGAGCTGTTTTTT. V usage is TRBV7-2 and J usage is TRBJ2-2; a weak D match, TRBD2 (5 bases). This CDR3 contains 17 residues. Trimming shortened V by 6 bases and J by 1 base, and 18 bases separated the two germline ends. Germline V gene sequence: CDR1 SGHTA, CDR2 FQGNSA. The full variable domain, its missing parts supplied by reference TRBV7-2 and TRBJ2-2, is GAGVSQSPSNKVTEKGKDVELRCDPISGHTALYWYRQSLGQGLEFLIYFQGNSAPDKSGLPSDRFSAERTGGSVSTLTIQRTQQEDSAVYLCASSPITTSVNTGELFFGEGSRLTVL.

The CDR3 loop is CASSYDRANYGYTF. The CDR3, as DNA: TGTGCCAGCAGCTACGACAGGGCGAACTATGGCTACACCTTC. The chain is built from TRBV4-2 and TRBJ1-2; 7 nucleotides agree with TRBD1. The ends lost 5 bases at V and 2 bases at J; junction bases unmatched: 5. This CDR3 has 14 amino acids. The germline gives CDR1 LGHNA, CDR2 YNFKEQ.

This clone was counted ten times or more. The chain couples TRBV10-1 to TRBJ1-6; a weak D match, TRBD1 (6 bases). CDR1 is WNHNN, CDR2 SYGVQD, per germline (reference sequence). The CDR3 has 14 amino acids. V lost 2 bases and J 5 bases, leaving 7 bases between the germline ends. The CDR3 nucleotides read TGCGCCAGCAGTGAGAGGGGGAATAATTCACCCCTCCACTTT. It encodes CASSERGNNSPLHF.

The chain employs TRBV7-2 and TRBJ2-3; 9 bases are shared with TRBD1. The CDR3 has 15 amino acids. Per the germline V gene, CDR1 is SGHTA and CDR2 is FQGNSA. Trimming at V came to 7 bases and at J to 3 bases, leaving 8 bases not matched to a gene. CDR3 amino acids: CASTLRGQGTDTQYF. The DNA for the CDR3 is TGTGCCAGCACCCTTCGGGGACAGGGTACAGATACGCAGTATTTT. The full variable domain, completed using reference TRBV7-2 and TRBJ2-3, is GAGVSQSPSNKVTEKGKDVELRCDPISGHTALYWYRQSLGQGLEFLIYFQGNSAPDKSGLPSDRFSAERTGGSVSTLTIQRTQQEDSAVYLCASTLRGQGTDTQYFGPGTRLTVL.